A selection of T cell receptor beta chains follows, all from one sample in a study of regulatory T cells in long-lasting Graves disease. From the multiplex PCR reads, TCRdb called clonotypes with MiXCR, one entry per CDR3 protein. The sample yields roughly 420,000 distinct CDR3 sequences, over 15% seen once. A further study also used this sample, focusing on T cells in Graves' hyperthyroidism and ophthalmopathy.

The sample consisted of peripheral blood mononuclear cells (PBMCs), taken at new diagnosis, from a patient treated with antithyroid drugs. The receptor source for this set is a woman in her twenties or thirties with Graves disease. CDR3s include the opening cysteine and the closing phenylalanine or tryptophan. A D gene is named only where the DNA matches it firmly. Some rows mark clone size as missing; the rest say once, few, many or name a class of expanded clone.

cdr3_nt	cdr3_aa	clone_size	d_call	v_call	j_call
TGCAGTGCTAGAAGGGGGTTCAATCAGCCCCAGCATTTT	CSARRGFNQPQHF	many	-	TRBV20-1	TRBJ1-5
TGTGCCAGCAGTTTCTTGATGGCGGGGAATGAGCAGTTCTTC	CASSFLMAGNEQFF	many	-	TRBV28	TRBJ2-1
TGTGCCAGCAGGGGCAGGACGGCAGATACGCAGTATTTT	CASRGRTADTQYF	many	-	TRBV7-2	TRBJ2-3
TGTGCCACCAGCCAGACAGGGGGCTCCTACGAGCAGTACTTC	CATSQTGGSYEQYF	many	TRBD1	TRBV24-1	TRBJ2-7
TGCGCCAGCAGCCAAGAGGCAGGGATGAACACTGAAGCTTTCTTT	CASSQEAGMNTEAFF	many	-	TRBV4-1	TRBJ1-1
TGTGCCAGCAGACTTGCAGGGGGGGCAGATACGCAGTATTTT	CASRLAGGADTQYF	-	-	TRBV6-2/TRBV6-3	TRBJ2-3
TGTGCCAGCAGTTACACCTACCTCTACGAGCAGTACTTC	CASSYTYLYEQYF	-	-	TRBV6-2/TRBV6-3	TRBJ2-7
TGTGCCAGCAGCTTAGTTGGGGAACAGCCCCAGCATTTT	CASSLVGEQPQHF	many	-	TRBV7-9	TRBJ1-5
TGTGCCATCAGTGAGGGTAGCGGGAGTCCCACAGATACGCAGTATTTT	CAISEGSGSPTDTQYF	many	TRBD2	TRBV10-3	TRBJ2-3
TGCGCCAGCAGCTTGGTCCCGGGGGTCGGGGAGCTGTTTTTT	CASSLVPGVGELFF	many	-	TRBV5-1	TRBJ2-2
TGTGCCAGCAGCTTATTGCCTCCACAAGAGACCCAGTACTTC	CASSLLPPQETQYF	many	-	TRBV11-2	TRBJ2-5
TGCAGTGCAAGGCCGACAAACAGGATCTCTGGAAACACCATATATTTT	CSARPTNRISGNTIYF	few	-	TRBV20-1	TRBJ1-3
TGCAGTGCGCGGAAGGTTGAGCAGTTCTTC	CSARKVEQFF	-	-	TRBV20-1	TRBJ2-1
TGTGCCAGCAGTTTCATCGGACAGGTCAATCAGCCCCAGCATTTT	CASSFIGQVNQPQHF	many	TRBD1	TRBV27	TRBJ1-5